Below are 9 T cell receptor beta chains sequenced from a single sample in a study of shared clonotypes between healthy human individuals. Some clones are missing from TCRdb's copy, which holds only in-frame ones; the method was immunoSEQ multiplex PCR. The sample comprises a few hundred thousand clones, about 97% of which are singletons, and approximately 0.057% rests with the top ten. The sequencing input was naive CD4+ T cells sorted from blood. As to subset: CD45RA+ positively selected. The source of these receptors is a woman in her twenties or thirties in good health.

This chain links TRBV5-1 with TRBJ1-5, with D hard to call. The CDR3 is made up of 16 amino acids. Per the germline V gene, CDR1 is SGHRS and CDR2 is YFSETQ. V shed 0 bases and J shed 1 base, with 11 bases lying between them. The CDR3 is CASSLDGVGSNQPQHF. CDR3 sequence (DNA): TGCGCCAGCAGCTTGGATGGGGTTGGAAGCAATCAGCCCCAGCATTTT.

V is TRBV28 and J is TRBJ2-7, with D perhaps given as TRBD1 or TRBD2 (5 bases each). V was cut by 10 bases and J by 6 bases, with 13 bases left in between. CDR1 is MDHEN and CDR2 is SYDVKM in the germline V gene. This CDR3 is built from 11 residues. The CDR3 coding sequence is TGTGCCACCACCCTTGGGGGCGAGCAGTACTTC. It translates to CATTLGGEQYF.

The J gene is TRBJ2-5, the V gene TRBV20-1; D tentatively reads TRBD1 or TRBD2 (5 bases each). Trimming took 7 bases from V and 6 from J, leaving 9 bases between them. In germline, CDR1 is DFQATT, CDR2 SNEGSKA (reference sequence). The CDR3 length is 10 residues. The CDR3 here is CSGGTKTQYF. The CDR3 DNA is TGCAGTGGAGGGACGAAGACCCAGTACTTC.

The rearrangement joins TRBV9 to TRBJ2-7; D gene unclear. From germline, CDR1 is SGDLS and CDR2 YYNGEE. The germline V and J ends were trimmed by 4 bases and 2 bases, with 13 bases remaining between them. The CDR3 contains 14 residues. Written as DNA, the CDR3 is TGTGCCAGCAGCCCACGGTTGGTTGCCTACGAGCAGTACTTC. It specifies CASSPRLVAYEQYF.

V gene TRBV10-3 combines with J gene TRBJ2-7; D gene unclear. The CDR3 has 11 residues. V shed 6 bases and J shed 2 bases, with 5 bases lying between them. Germline lookup yields CDR1 ENHRY and CDR2 SYGVKD. The CDR3 loop reads CAIRTPYEQYF. The CDR3 coding sequence is TGTGCCATCAGGACCCCCTACGAGCAGTACTTC.

This clone appeared once. The chain uses TRBV28 and TRBJ2-1; 8 bases match TRBD1. The CDR3 is 16 residues long. In germline, CDR1 is MDHEN, CDR2 SYDVKM. J gave up 5 bases and V 1 base, and 7 bases lay outside the gene matches. DNA for the CDR3: TGTGCCAGCAGTTTATTTTGGCAGGGGGCGCACAATGAGCAGTTCTTC. It translates to CASSLFWQGAHNEQFF.

The J gene is TRBJ1-5, the V gene TRBV9, with D unresolved. Germline-derived CDR1 and CDR2 are SGDLS and YYNGEE. CDR3 length equals 14 residues. Trimming cost V 2 bases and J 3 bases, with 9 bases left between them. CDR3: CASSVRGFNQPQHF. The DNA of the CDR3 is TGTGCCAGCAGCGTCCGAGGTTTCAATCAGCCCCAGCATTTT.

V usage is TRBV18 and J usage is TRBJ2-1, with 9 bases matching TRBD2. CDR3 length equals 16 residues. The germline V gene encodes CDR1 KGHSH and CDR2 LQKENI. With 6 bases clipped from V and 9 bases from J, the junction kept 15 bases outside the gene matches. Here the CDR3 DNA reads TGTGCCAGCTCTAGAATAGCGGGAGAGGGAAGTGGTGAGCAGTTCTTC. Translation: CASSRIAGEGSGEQFF.

The rearrangement uses TRBV28 and TRBJ1-1; 8 nucleotides agree with TRBD1. Trimming cost V 2 bases and J 8 bases; bases outside gene matches: 4. The CDR3 runs 13 residues. The germline V gene has CDR1 MDHEN and CDR2 SYDVKM. DNA of the CDR3: TGTGCCAGCAGTTTACAGGGGGCGCGCGAAGCTTTCTTT. The encoded protein is CASSLQGAREAFF. Supplemented by reference TRBV28 and TRBJ1-1, the full variable domain reads DVKVTQSSRYLVKRTGEKVFLECVQDMDHENMFWYRQDPGLGLRLIYFSYDVKMKEKGDIPEGYSVSREKKERFSLILESASTNQTSMYLCASSLQGAREAFFGQGTRLTVV.